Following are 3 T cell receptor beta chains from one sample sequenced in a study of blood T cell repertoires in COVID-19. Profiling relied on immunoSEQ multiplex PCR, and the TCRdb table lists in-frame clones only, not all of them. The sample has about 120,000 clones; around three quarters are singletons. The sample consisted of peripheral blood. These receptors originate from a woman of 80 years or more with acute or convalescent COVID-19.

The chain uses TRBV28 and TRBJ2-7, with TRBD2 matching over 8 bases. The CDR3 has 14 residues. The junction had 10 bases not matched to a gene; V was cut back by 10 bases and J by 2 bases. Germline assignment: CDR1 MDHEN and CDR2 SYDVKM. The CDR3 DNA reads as TGTGCCACGGGAGGGAAGTTGCTTCCCTACGAGCAGTACTTC. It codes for CATGGKLLPYEQYF.

The CDR3 spells CASMVSDQPQHF. CDR3 in DNA: TGTGCCAGCATGGTGTCGGATCAGCCCCAGCATTTT. This sequence joins TRBV28 and TRBJ1-5; D uncertain. The CDR3 covers 12 residues. Germline CDR1 is MDHEN and CDR2 is SYDVKM. Trimming cost V 7 bases and J 5 bases, with 9 bases left between them.

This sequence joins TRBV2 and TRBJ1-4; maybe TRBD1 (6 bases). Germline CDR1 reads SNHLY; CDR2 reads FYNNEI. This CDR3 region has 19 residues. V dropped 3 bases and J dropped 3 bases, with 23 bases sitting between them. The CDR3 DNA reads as TGTGCCAGCAGTGATACCGGGACACGAACTAGAGAGGCTAATGAAAAACTGTTTTTT. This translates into CASSDTGTRTREANEKLFF.